The rows below give T cell receptor beta chains drawn from one sample of a study of response to subunit inactivated influenza vaccine. TCRdb re-analysed the RT-PCR reads in MiXCR, keeping a single row per CDR3 protein. This table holds 500,000 or so distinct CDR3 sequences, approximately 15% found once. Source: CD4+ T cells sorted from PBMCs, taken less than 30 months after vaccination. Receptors were obtained from a man between 50 and 69 years old who received an inactivated influenza vaccine. Both conserved end residues are trimmed from each CDR3.

v_call: TRBV5-5; j_call: TRBJ2-7; cdr3_aa: ASTIHGGGEQY
v_call: TRBV5-1; j_call: TRBJ2-1; cdr3_aa: ASSLDSISNEQF
v_call: TRBV7-8; j_call: TRBJ2-5; cdr3_aa: ASSQAQTQY
v_call: TRBV4-3; j_call: TRBJ1-6; cdr3_aa: ASSQEGNSPLH
v_call: TRBV12-3/TRBV12-4; j_call: TRBJ2-1; cdr3_aa: ASSLVTSGEQF
v_call: TRBV7-9; j_call: TRBJ2-1; cdr3_aa: ASSPLGVNEQF
v_call: TRBV12-3/TRBV12-4; j_call: TRBJ1-2; cdr3_aa: ASSFSGGANYGYT
v_call: TRBV20-1; j_call: TRBJ2-1; cdr3_aa: SAREDTRALNEQF
v_call: TRBV9; j_call: TRBJ2-1; cdr3_aa: ASSVAYGSSYNEQF
v_call: TRBV12-3/TRBV12-4; j_call: TRBJ2-7; cdr3_aa: ASIRSGSLEQY
v_call: TRBV6-1; j_call: TRBJ1-2; cdr3_aa: ASSKARGAYGYT
v_call: TRBV20-1; j_call: TRBJ2-1; cdr3_aa: SARDSGSGSSYNEQF
v_call: TRBV10-3; j_call: TRBJ2-1; cdr3_aa: ASQTPTIAHEQF
v_call: TRBV6-2/TRBV6-3; j_call: TRBJ2-5; cdr3_aa: ASSSGTKKGQTQY
v_call: TRBV6-5; j_call: TRBJ2-2; cdr3_aa: ASSYNGQGAGELF
v_call: TRBV7-9; j_call: TRBJ2-5; cdr3_aa: ASSLTTVAPQETQY
v_call: TRBV5-1; j_call: TRBJ2-7; cdr3_aa: ASSLETGVYEQY
v_call: TRBV5-1; j_call: TRBJ1-1; cdr3_aa: AKPPGLLGAYTEAF
v_call: TRBV6-2/TRBV6-3; j_call: TRBJ2-6; cdr3_aa: ASSPPAGLSGANVLT
v_call: TRBV10-3; j_call: TRBJ2-5; cdr3_aa: AISEAGGSQY
v_call: TRBV9; j_call: TRBJ1-1; cdr3_aa: ASSVEVLNTEAF
v_call: TRBV5-1; j_call: TRBJ2-7; cdr3_aa: ASTGTNSYEQY
v_call: TRBV23-1; j_call: TRBJ2-5; cdr3_aa: ASSQSPAEETQY
v_call: TRBV20-1; j_call: TRBJ1-2; cdr3_aa: SARVRDRENYGYT
v_call: TRBV5-1; j_call: TRBJ2-4; cdr3_aa: ASSPRGSGDGDIQY
v_call: TRBV7-9; j_call: TRBJ1-1; cdr3_aa: ASSLVRRVTEAF
v_call: TRBV20-1; j_call: TRBJ2-7; cdr3_aa: SVIRGLDEQY
v_call: TRBV4-2; j_call: TRBJ1-5; cdr3_aa: ASSQDPWGTKSPQH